The sequence of this T cell receptor (beta chain) was determined in a study of blood T cell repertoires in COVID-19. TCRdb keeps only in-frame clones here, not all; method: immunoSEQ multiplex PCR. The table shows about 310,000 clones, with around 89% occurring only once. Per germline, CDR1 WSHSY and CDR2 SAAADI. V lost 7 bases and J 1 base, leaving 10 bases between the germline ends. This CDR3 has 13 amino acids. The sequence came from a middle-aged woman who had recovered from COVID-19. The V and J genes are TRBV10-2 and TRBJ1-1; the D gene is possibly TRBD1 (5 bases). Input material: PBMCs or T cells enriched from blood (not recorded which). The DNA of the CDR3 is TGCGCCAGCATCGGGGGGGGGAACACTGAAGCTTTCTTT. Its protein product is CASIGGGNTEAFF.